This TCR beta chain appears in the sequencing data of a study of blood T cell repertoires in COVID-19. The overall study: The analysed material was cDNA or gDNA that came from T cells, B-cell-depleted T cells, or PBMCs.

Per the germline V gene, CDR1 is SGHNT and CDR2 is YYREEE (reference sequence). Trimming removed 2 bases from V and 9 bases from J; junction bases left unmatched: 4. The CDR3 has 14 amino acids. This clone was seen a few times. Only in-frame clones appear in the TCRdb table, and some are missing; sequencing was by immunoSEQ multiplex PCR. The sample comprises 200,000 or so clones, 84% of which are singletons, and around 2% rests with the top ten. The chain employs TRBV5-4 and TRBJ1-6; 8 nucleotides line up with TRBD1. Sequencing was done on a sample of peripheral blood. The clonotype originates from a man between 40 and 49 years old who had recovered from COVID-19. CDR3 residues: CASSFDRGGSPLHF. In DNA, the CDR3 is TGTGCCAGCAGCTTCGACAGGGGAGGTTCACCCCTCCACTTT.